What follows are 9 T cell receptor beta chains derived from one specimen sequenced in a study of PD-L1 blockade in urothelial cancer. Generated by immunoSEQ multiplex PCR, the TCRdb table keeps only in-frame clones and is missing some. The top ten clones hold 8.8% of a sample with 40,000 to 60,000 clones, roughly 80% of them seen once. Time point given: peripheral blood 6 weeks after treatment start. This specimen was PBMCs, taken around atezolizumab (anti-PD-L1) treatment. Every receptor here comes from a man between 65 and 85 years old with urothelial cancer.

The V and J genes are TRBV2 and TRBJ1-2; tentatively, D is TRBD1 (6 bases). Germline loops: CDR1 SNHLY, CDR2 FYNNEI. With 10 bases removed from V and 7 bases from J, the gap between germline ends came to 13 bases. The CDR3 runs 11 residues. The CDR3 sequence: CATSRGSGYTF. CDR3 bases: TGTGCCACCAGCAGGGGTTCTGGCTACACCTTC.

The V gene is TRBV6-5, the J gene TRBJ1-1, with TRBD1 matching 8 bases. The CDR3 is 12 amino acids. Germline CDR1 MNHEY, CDR2 SVGAGI. With 6 bases clipped from V and 9 bases from J, the junction kept 6 bases outside the gene matches. In DNA form, the CDR3 reads TGTGCCAGCAGGTTCCCAGGGGGCAAAGCTTTCTTT. It translates to CASRFPGGKAFF.

The CDR3 region is CASSSRTGARNQPQHF. The CDR3 nucleotides read TGTGCCAGCAGTAGTAGGACAGGGGCCCGCAATCAGCCCCAGCATTTT. This sequence joins TRBV2 and TRBJ1-5; TRBD1 matches 9 bases. CDR1 is SNHLY, CDR2 FYNNEI, per germline. The CDR3 contains 16 residues. Unmatched junction bases numbered 7, after V lost 5 bases and J lost 2 bases.

The gene calls are TRBV6-5 and TRBJ1-1, with D uncertain. Trimming left V 6 bases short and J 2 bases short, with 7 bases between. CDR1 and CDR2 from the germline V gene are MNHEY and SVGAGI. There are 12 residues in the CDR3. CDR3 loop: CASSPGNTEAFF. CDR3 DNA sequence: TGTGCCAGCAGCCCAGGAAACACTGAAGCTTTCTTT.

This clone was detected only a few times. The J gene is TRBJ2-3, the V gene TRBV7-3, with 11 bases fitting TRBD1. The V gene end was trimmed by 5 bases and the J gene end by 0 bases; junction bases not matched to a gene: 4. The CDR3 is 16 amino acids. Germline V gene sequence: CDR1 SGHTA, CDR2 FQGTGA. In DNA, the CDR3 is TGTGCCAGCAGCAAGGGGACAGGGGGAAGCACAGATACGCAGTATTTT. Protein: CASSKGTGGSTDTQYF.

The chain has TRBV6-6 and TRBJ1-2; 7 positions agree with TRBD1. Germline assignment: CDR1 MNHNY and CDR2 SVGAGI (reference sequence). Trimming at V came to 5 bases and at J to 4 bases, leaving 10 bases not matched to a gene. The CDR3 length is 15 residues. The CDR3 bases are TGTGCCAGCAGTCGACGGGAGGGGGCCTCCTATGGCTACACCTTC. As protein: CASSRREGASYGYTF.

The rearrangement uses TRBV11-2 and TRBJ2-1, with 9 positions matching TRBD2. The CDR3 length is 15 residues. After removal of 6 bases from V and 3 bases from J, the junction contained 6 bases not matched to a gene. Germline V gene data show CDR1 as SGHAT and CDR2 as FQNNGV. The CDR3 here is CASRSTSGFYNEQFF. CDR3 DNA: TGTGCCAGCAGAAGCACTAGCGGGTTCTACAATGAGCAGTTCTTC.

The chain couples TRBV4-1 to TRBJ2-7; TRBD1 might be the D (5 bases). V lost 2 bases, J lost 1 base, and 9 bases lay in between. CDR3 size: 14 residues. CDR1 and CDR2 (germline): MGHRA, YSYEKL. CDR3: CASSQYQGSYEQYF. For the CDR3, the DNA is TGCGCCAGCAGCCAATATCAGGGTTCCTACGAGCAGTACTTC.

The sample holds a few counts of this clone. The gene calls are TRBV30 and TRBJ1-5; possibly TRBD1 for D (5 bases). The CDR3 is made up of 14 amino acids. Germline V CDR1 and CDR2: GTSNPN, SVGIG (reference sequence). Trimming pared 1 base from V and 5 bases from J, leaving 12 bases between. The CDR3 DNA is TGTGCCTGGAGTGGGGGGAGGGATGATCAGCCCCAGCATTTT. The encoded protein is CAWSGGRDDQPQHF.